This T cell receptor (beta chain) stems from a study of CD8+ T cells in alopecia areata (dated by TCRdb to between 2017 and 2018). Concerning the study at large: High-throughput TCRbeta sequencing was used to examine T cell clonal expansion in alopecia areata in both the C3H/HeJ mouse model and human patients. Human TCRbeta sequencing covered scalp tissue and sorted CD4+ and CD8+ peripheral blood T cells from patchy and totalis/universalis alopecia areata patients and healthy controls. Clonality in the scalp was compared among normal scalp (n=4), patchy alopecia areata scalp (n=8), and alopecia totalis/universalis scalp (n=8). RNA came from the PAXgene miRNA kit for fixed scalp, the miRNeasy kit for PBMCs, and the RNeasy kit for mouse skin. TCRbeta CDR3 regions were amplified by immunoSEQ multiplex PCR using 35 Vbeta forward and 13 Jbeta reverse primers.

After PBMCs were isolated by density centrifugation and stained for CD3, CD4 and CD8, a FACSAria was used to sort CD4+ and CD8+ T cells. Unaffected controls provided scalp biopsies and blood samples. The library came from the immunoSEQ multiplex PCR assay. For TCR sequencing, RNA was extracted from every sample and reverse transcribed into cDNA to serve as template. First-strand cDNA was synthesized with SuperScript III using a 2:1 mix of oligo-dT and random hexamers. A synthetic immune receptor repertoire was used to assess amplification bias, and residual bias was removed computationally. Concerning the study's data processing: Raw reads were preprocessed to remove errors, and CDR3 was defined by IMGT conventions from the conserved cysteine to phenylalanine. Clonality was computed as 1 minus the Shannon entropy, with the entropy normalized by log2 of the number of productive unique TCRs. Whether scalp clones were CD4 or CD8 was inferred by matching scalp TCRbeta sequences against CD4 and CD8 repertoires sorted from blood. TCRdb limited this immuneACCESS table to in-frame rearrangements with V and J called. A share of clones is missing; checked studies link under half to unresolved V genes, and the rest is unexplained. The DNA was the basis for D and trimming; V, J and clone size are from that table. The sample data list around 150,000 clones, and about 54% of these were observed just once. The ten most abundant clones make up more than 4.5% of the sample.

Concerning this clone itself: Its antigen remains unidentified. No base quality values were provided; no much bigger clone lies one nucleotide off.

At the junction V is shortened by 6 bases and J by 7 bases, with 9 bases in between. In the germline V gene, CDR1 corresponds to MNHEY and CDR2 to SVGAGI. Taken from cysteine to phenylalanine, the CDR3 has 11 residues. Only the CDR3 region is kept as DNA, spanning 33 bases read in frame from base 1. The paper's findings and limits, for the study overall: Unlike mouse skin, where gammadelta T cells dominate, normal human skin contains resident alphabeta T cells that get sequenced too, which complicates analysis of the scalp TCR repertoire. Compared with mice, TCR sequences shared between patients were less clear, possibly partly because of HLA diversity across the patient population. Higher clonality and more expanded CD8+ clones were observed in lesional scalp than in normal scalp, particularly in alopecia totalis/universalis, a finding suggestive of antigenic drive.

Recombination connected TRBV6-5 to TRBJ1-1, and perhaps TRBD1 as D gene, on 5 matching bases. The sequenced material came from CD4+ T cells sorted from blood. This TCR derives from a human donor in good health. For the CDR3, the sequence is CASRQEFEAFF. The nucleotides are TGTGCCAGCAGACAGGAATTTGAAGCTTTCTTT.